The present entry profiles one T cell receptor beta chain with its context. The antigen is not known. The data derive from a study of cytomegalovirus exposure and HLA in healthy donors. Study-level background: In a later analysis, it was reported that the approximately 110 validation repertoires had been produced on the same platform as the 670 or so repertoires belonging to the first cohort.

Sequenced by immunoSEQ multiplex PCR; TCRdb stores in-frame clones only, minus some. The data contain tens of thousands of clones, approximately 96% of them singletons. General study points: For cytomegalovirus status, the classifier reportedly gave diagnoses with high specificity and sensitivity. The listing of roughly 160 TCR beta chains classed them as cytomegalovirus-associated. Within the 100 to 150 validation repertoires, first-cohort TCR clusters tended to co-occur, according to a later analysis.

The sequence came from a young woman in good health and CMV-seropositive. The sequencing sample was made of PBMCs.

CDR3 coding DNA: TGTGCCAGCAATCAACAGGACCCATCCAACACCGGGGAGCTGTTTTTT. As protein: CASNQQDPSNTGELFF. This chain links TRBV11-3 with TRBJ2-2, with D perhaps matching TRBD1 (5 bases). The CDR3 runs 16 residues. The germline V and J ends were trimmed by 7 bases and 2 bases, with 17 bases remaining between them. Germline values: CDR1 SGHNT, CDR2 YENEEA.